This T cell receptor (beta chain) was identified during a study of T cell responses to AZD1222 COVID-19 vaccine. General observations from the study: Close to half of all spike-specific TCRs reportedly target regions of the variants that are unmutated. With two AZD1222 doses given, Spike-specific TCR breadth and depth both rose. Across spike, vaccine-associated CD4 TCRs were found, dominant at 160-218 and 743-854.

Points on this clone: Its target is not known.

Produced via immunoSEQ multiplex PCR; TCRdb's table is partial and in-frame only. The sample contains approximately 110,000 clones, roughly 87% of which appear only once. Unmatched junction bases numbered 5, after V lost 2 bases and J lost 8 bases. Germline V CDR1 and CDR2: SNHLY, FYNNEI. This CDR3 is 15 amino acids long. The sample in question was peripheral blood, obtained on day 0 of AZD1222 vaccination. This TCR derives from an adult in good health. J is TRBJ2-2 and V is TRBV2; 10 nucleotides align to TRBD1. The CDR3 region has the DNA TGTGCCAGCAGTGAAAAGACAGGGGGCATAGGGGAGCTGTTTTTT. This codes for CASSEKTGGIGELFF.